The 29 T cell receptor beta chains below were found in one sample sequenced in a study of blood T cell repertoires in COVID-19. Sequencing was performed with immunoSEQ multiplex PCR; in TCRdb, only in-frame clones are kept and a portion is missing. The sample consists of 80,000 to 100,000 clones, roughly 80% of them appearing once. The sequenced sample consisted of peripheral blood. These receptor sequences come from a man aged 60 to 69 with acute or convalescent COVID-19.

This clone was seen a few times. The chain recombines TRBV30 with TRBJ1-5, with a tentative D call TRBD1 (5 bases). Trimming left V 0 bases short and J 9 bases short, with 12 bases between. The CDR3 contains 13 residues. The V gene's germline CDR1 is GTSNPN and CDR2 SVGIG (reference sequence). CDR3 sequence: CAWSVQSGMPQHF. In DNA, the CDR3 is TGTGCCTGGAGTGTACAGTCAGGGATGCCCCAGCATTTT. The variable domain in full, with the rest retrieved from reference TRBV30 and TRBJ1-5, is SQTIHQWPATLVQPVGSPLSLECTVEGTSNPNLYWYRQAAGRGLQLLFYSVGIGQISSEVPQNLSASRPQDRQFILSSKKLLLSDSGFYLCAWSVQSGMPQHFGDGTRLSIL.

This clone was seen repeatedly, ten times or more. J is TRBJ1-2 and V is TRBV28; no reliable D call. Looked up from germline, CDR1 is MDHEN and CDR2 is SYDVKM. Trimming cost V 5 bases and J 1 base, with 17 bases left between them. CDR3 length: 16 amino acids. This chain's CDR3 is CASSPGSRTGNYGYTF. The CDR3 bases are TGTGCCAGCAGTCCGGGGTCGAGAACGGGTAACTATGGCTACACCTTC.

In its sample, this clone was seen once. The rearrangement links TRBV5-4 to TRBJ2-3; 7 positions agree with TRBD2. The CDR3 has 15 residues. V was pared by 0 bases and J by 6 bases, with 7 bases of the junction left unmatched. Per germline, CDR1 SGHNT and CDR2 YYREEE (reference sequence). For the CDR3, the DNA is TGTGCCAGCAGCTTGGGAGGGCGGGAGAGGGATACGCAGTATTTT. This encodes CASSLGGRERDTQYF.

This clone occurred a few times. The rearrangement joins TRBV7-2 to TRBJ1-6; 7 bases are a match to TRBD1. With 5 bases clipped from V and 9 bases from J, the junction kept 13 bases outside the gene matches. CDR3 length: 16 residues. Germline CDR1 and CDR2: SGHTA and FQGNSA. The CDR3 region is CASSKQSTGLISPLHF. Written as DNA, the CDR3 is TGTGCCAGCAGCAAACAATCGACAGGGCTGATTTCACCCCTCCACTTT. Complete variable domain (other parts from reference TRBV7-2 and TRBJ1-6): GAGVSQSPSNKVTEKGKDVELRCDPISGHTALYWYRQSLGQGLEFLIYFQGNSAPDKSGLPSDRFSAERTGGSVSTLTIQRTQQEDSAVYLCASSKQSTGLISPLHFGNGTRLTVT.

This sequence joins TRBV18 and TRBJ2-7; no definite D call. Trimming cost V 2 bases and J 6 bases, with 8 bases left between them. The V gene's germline CDR1 is KGHSH and CDR2 LQKENI. CDR3 length equals 12 residues. CDR3 in amino acids: CASSPTTGEQYF. The CDR3 DNA reads as TGTGCCAGCTCACCAACTACGGGCGAGCAGTACTTC.

CDR3 coding DNA: TGTGCCAGCAGTCCGGGGGGGCCGAGGAATGAGCAGTTCTTC. Its protein is CASSPGGPRNEQFF. The chain uses TRBV27 and TRBJ2-1; 8 positions agree with TRBD2. CDR1 is MNHEY, CDR2 SMNVEV, per germline (reference sequence). The CDR3 covers 14 residues. Trimming removed 5 bases from V and 7 bases from J; junction bases left unmatched: 7.

The V and J genes are TRBV9 and TRBJ2-3; 8 positions agree with TRBD2. CDR3 length: 15 residues. J lost 4 bases, V lost 0 bases, and 4 bases had no gene match. Germline V gene lookup returns CDR1 SGDLS and CDR2 YYNGEE. CDR3 in DNA: TGTGCCAGCAGCGTAGTCGGGGGGGCCCCAGATACGCAGTATTTT. Protein sequence: CASSVVGGAPDTQYF.

This rearrangement joins TRBV15 to TRBJ2-5; 10 bases line up with TRBD2. From germline, CDR1 is LNHNV and CDR2 YYDKDF (reference sequence). Trimming took 0 bases from V and 2 from J; bases not matched to a gene: 3. This CDR3 is built from 16 residues. The CDR3 reads CATSREEAGGQETQYF. CDR3 DNA sequence: TGTGCCACCAGCAGAGAGGAAGCGGGGGGGCAAGAGACCCAGTACTTC.

The V gene is TRBV5-1, the J gene TRBJ2-7; 9 bases are a match to TRBD2. With 4 bases clipped from V and 4 bases from J, the junction kept 6 bases outside the gene matches. The CDR3 has 14 residues. Germline CDR1 and CDR2: SGHRS and YFSETQ. The CDR3 spells CASSGGRADYEQYF. The CDR3, as DNA: TGCGCCAGCAGCGGCGGGAGGGCCGATTACGAGCAGTACTTC.

The gene calls are TRBV5-5 and TRBJ2-7; D remains ambiguous. V was cut by 4 bases and J by 9 bases, with 14 bases left in between. The length of the CDR3 is 12 residues. Germline lookup yields CDR1 SGHKS and CDR2 YYEKEE (reference sequence). The CDR3: CASSPSTAGQYF. The DNA of the CDR3 is TGTGCCAGCAGCCCCTCAACTGCCGGGCAGTACTTC.

The table lists this clone with a count of one. V and J are TRBV5-1 and TRBJ2-1; D may be TRBD2 (5 bases). There are 14 residues in the CDR3. V was pared by 3 bases and J by 9 bases, with 16 bases between. Germline assignment: CDR1 SGHRS and CDR2 YFSETQ. The CDR3 bases are TGCGCCAGCAGCTATACCGGGGTGACGGGTGAGCAGTTCTTC. Translated, it gives CASSYTGVTGEQFF.

The genes are TRBV9 and TRBJ2-2; D gene ambiguous. The CDR3 length is 14 residues. Trimming removed 0 bases from V and 0 bases from J, with 3 bases in between. Germline assignment: CDR1 SGDLS and CDR2 YYNGEE. The CDR3 spells CASSVAANTGELFF. CDR3 nucleotides: TGTGCCAGCAGCGTAGCCGCGAACACCGGGGAGCTGTTTTTT.

The chain links TRBV3-1 (or the pseudogene TRBV3-2) to TRBJ2-3, with D possibly TRBD2 on 5 matching bases. This CDR3 has 14 amino acids. CDR1 and CDR2 (germline): LGHDT, YNNKEL (reference sequence). V was shortened by 4 bases and J by 1 base, with 9 bases between the two germline ends. CDR3 amino acids: CASSPRGGTDTQYF. The CDR3 coding sequence is TGTGCCAGCAGCCCCCGGGGTGGCACAGATACGCAGTATTTT.

J is TRBJ2-7 and V is TRBV5-1; D is possibly TRBD1 (6 bases). CDR3 size: 16 residues. The germline V gene encodes CDR1 SGHRS and CDR2 YFSETQ. With 0 bases removed from V and 2 bases from J, the gap between germline ends came to 15 bases. The CDR3 spells CASSLGWGLGAYEQYF. The CDR3, as DNA: TGCGCCAGCAGCTTGGGTTGGGGGCTGGGAGCCTACGAGCAGTACTTC.

V usage is TRBV6-2 or TRBV6-3 and J usage is TRBJ2-5, with D maybe TRBD1 (5 bases). Germline CDR1 reads MNHEY; CDR2 reads SVGEGT. The CDR3 runs to 18 residues. Trimming took off 0 bases at V and 5 bases at J, with 22 bases between the two ends. The CDR3 DNA is TGTGCCAGCAGTTACTCGAAAGGCTTGACAAAGGGGTTCGAGACCCAGTACTTC. As protein: CASSYSKGLTKGFETQYF.

CDR3 protein: CASSIPGQGTQPQHF. The CDR3, as DNA: TGTGCCAGTAGTATCCCCGGACAGGGCACTCAGCCCCAGCATTTT. The rearrangement joins TRBV19 to TRBJ1-5; TRBD1 aligns across 8 bases. This CDR3 has 15 amino acids. Trimming cost V 3 bases and J 6 bases; bases outside gene matches: 7. In germline, CDR1 is LNHDA, CDR2 SQIVND (reference sequence).

V gene TRBV7-9 combines with J gene TRBJ2-7; D possibly corresponds to TRBD1 (5 bases). V was trimmed by 4 bases and J by 2 bases, leaving 9 bases between them. Germline V gene lookup returns CDR1 SEHNR and CDR2 FQNEAQ (reference sequence). The CDR3 contains 13 residues. CDR3 DNA: TGTGCCAGCAGCTACCCGGACACCTACGAGCAGTACTTC. Translating gives CASSYPDTYEQYF.

V gene TRBV5-1 combines with J gene TRBJ1-3; tentative D call: TRBD1 (5 bases). V lost 4 bases and J 2 bases, leaving 16 bases between the germline ends. This CDR3 region has 16 residues. The germline V gene has CDR1 SGHRS and CDR2 YFSETQ. CDR3 sequence reads: CASSPGLGVAGNTIYF. The CDR3 bases are TGCGCCAGCAGCCCGGGACTAGGAGTAGCTGGAAACACCATATATTTT. The complete variable domain, with remaining parts taken from reference TRBV5-1 and TRBJ1-3, reads KAGVTQTPRYLIKTRGQQVTLSCSPISGHRSVSWYQQTPGQGLQFLFEYFSETQRNKGNFPGRFSGRQFSNSRSEMNVSTLELGDSALYLCASSPGLGVAGNTIYFGEGSWLTVV.

This rearrangement joins TRBV13 to TRBJ1-2, with 9 bases identical to TRBD1. This CDR3 comprises 15 residues. Germline loops: CDR1 PRHDT, CDR2 FYEKMQ (reference sequence). J gave up 6 bases and V 6 bases, and 11 bases lay outside the gene matches. DNA of the CDR3: TGTGCCAGCAGGGGCACAGGGGGCGCTTCGGATGGCTACACCTTC. This gives the protein CASRGTGGASDGYTF.

The chain has TRBV3-1 (or the pseudogene TRBV3-2) and TRBJ2-1, with D perhaps TRBD2 (6 bases). The CDR3 covers 14 residues. Trimming left V 4 bases short and J 2 bases short, with 9 bases between. Germline values: CDR1 LGHDT, CDR2 YNNKEL (reference sequence). CDR3 amino acids: CASSPSGAYNEQFF. The CDR3 coding sequence is TGTGCCAGCAGCCCCTCGGGGGCCTACAATGAGCAGTTCTTC.

This chain joins TRBV18 and TRBJ2-5, with 14 bases matching TRBD2. With V trimmed by 4 bases and J by 3 bases, 10 bases remained unmatched. The CDR3 consists of 18 residues. Germline loops: CDR1 KGHSH, CDR2 LQKENI. CDR3 DNA sequence: TGTGCCAGCTCACGAGGACTAGCGGGGGGAGGCTCGGAAGAGACCCAGTACTTC. Amino acids: CASSRGLAGGGSEETQYF.

V is TRBV2 and J is TRBJ2-3; D is possibly TRBD2 (5 bases). The length of the CDR3 is 13 residues. Between the trimmed V and J ends, which lost 8 bases and 6 bases, there was a span of 15 bases. CDR1 and CDR2 from the germline V gene are SNHLY and FYNNEI. CDR3 nucleotide sequence: TGTGCCAGCTCAGCGGATCATGGGGATACGCAGTATTTT. It is translated as CASSADHGDTQYF.

This clone occurred a few times. CDR3 region: CASSPTGTGELFF. The CDR3, as DNA: TGTGCCAGCTCACCAACAGGGACCGGGGAGCTGTTTTTT. The chain couples TRBV18 to TRBJ2-2; tentative D call: TRBD1 (6 bases). The germline V gene has CDR1 KGHSH and CDR2 LQKENI. V was clipped by 2 bases and J by 5 bases, with 6 bases between them. There are 13 residues in the CDR3. The variable domain in full, with the rest retrieved from reference TRBV18 and TRBJ2-2, is NAGVMQNPRHLVRRRGQEARLRCSPMKGHSHVYWYRQLPEEGLKFMVYLQKENIIDESGMPKERFSAEFPKEGPSILRIQQVVRGDSAAYFCASSPTGTGELFFGEGSRLTVL.

The chain combines TRBV11-3 with TRBJ2-3, with no clear D. Germline V gene sequence: CDR1 SGHNT, CDR2 YENEEA. This CDR3 spans 15 amino acids. V gave up 1 base and J gave up 2 bases, with 10 bases separating them. The CDR3 spells CASSLVVYPTDTQYF. CDR3 coding DNA: TGTGCCAGCAGCTTAGTTGTCTACCCCACAGATACGCAGTATTTT. The whole variable domain, remainder taken from reference TRBV11-3 and TRBJ2-3, is EAGVVQSPRYKIIEKKQPVAFWCNPISGHNTLYWYLQNLGQGPELLIRYENEEAVDDSQLPKDRFSAERLKGVDSTLKIQPAELGDSAVYLCASSLVVYPTDTQYFGPGTRLTVL.

This clone was recorded only once. The chain is built from TRBV7-9 and TRBJ2-1, with TRBD2 matching 9 bases. The V segment lost 1 base and the J segment 14 bases; nucleotides outside the gene matches: 3. This CDR3 spans 12 amino acids. The V gene's germline CDR1 is SEHNR and CDR2 FQNEAQ (reference sequence). The CDR3 spells CASSLVSGGKFF. DNA of the CDR3: TGTGCCAGCAGCTTAGTAAGCGGGGGGAAGTTCTTC. Filled out from reference TRBV7-9 and TRBJ2-1, the complete variable domain reads DTGVSQNPRHKITKRGQNVTFRCDPISEHNRLYWYRQTLGQGPEFLTYFQNEAQLEKSRLLSDRFSAERPKGSFSTLEIQRTEQGDSAMYLCASSLVSGGKFFGPGTRLTVL.

This clone appeared a few times. The rearrangement uses TRBV7-3 and TRBJ2-3; D call uncertain. CDR1 and CDR2 from the germline V gene are SGHTA and FQGTGA. This CDR3 has 12 residues. V dropped 5 bases and J dropped 6 bases, with 9 bases sitting between them. In DNA form, the CDR3 reads TGTGCCAGCAGCCAGGATTTGGATACGCAGTATTTT. It yields the protein CASSQDLDTQYF. Looking up the rest from reference TRBV7-3 and TRBJ2-3 gives the full variable domain: GAGVSQTPSNKVTEKGKYVELRCDPISGHTALYWYRQSLGQGPEFLIYFQGTGAADDSGLPNDRFFAVRPEGSVSTLKIQRTERGDSAVYLCASSQDLDTQYFGPGTRLTVL.

The J gene is TRBJ2-1, the V gene TRBV9, with 13 nucleotides matching TRBD2. This CDR3 spans 18 amino acids. Germline CDR1 and CDR2: SGDLS and YYNGEE. V lost 0 bases to trimming and J lost 9 bases; unmatched junction nucleotides: 12. The CDR3 DNA reads as TGTGCCAGCAGCGTAGAAGAGACTAGCGGGGGGCGATTTAGTGAGCAGTTCTTC. Amino acids: CASSVEETSGGRFSEQFF.

The CDR3 sequence: CSLEGGVTQYF. For the CDR3, the DNA is TGCAGTTTGGAGGGAGGTGTCACGCAGTATTTT. V usage is TRBV20-1 and J usage is TRBJ2-3, with D possibly matching TRBD2 (6 bases). The germline V and J ends were trimmed by 8 bases and 9 bases, with 15 bases remaining between them. CDR3 size: 11 residues. Germline CDR1 DFQATT, CDR2 SNEGSKA (reference sequence).

The V call is TRBV3-1 (or the pseudogene TRBV3-2), the J call TRBJ1-6, with D maybe TRBD1 (6 bases). Germline assignment: CDR1 LGHDT and CDR2 YNNKEL (reference sequence). Between the trimmed V and J ends, which lost 4 bases and 9 bases, there was a span of 10 bases. The CDR3 contains 13 residues. The CDR3 DNA is TGTGCCAGCAGCCTAGGGGGGGGTTCACCCCTCCACTTT. It is translated as CASSLGGGSPLHF.